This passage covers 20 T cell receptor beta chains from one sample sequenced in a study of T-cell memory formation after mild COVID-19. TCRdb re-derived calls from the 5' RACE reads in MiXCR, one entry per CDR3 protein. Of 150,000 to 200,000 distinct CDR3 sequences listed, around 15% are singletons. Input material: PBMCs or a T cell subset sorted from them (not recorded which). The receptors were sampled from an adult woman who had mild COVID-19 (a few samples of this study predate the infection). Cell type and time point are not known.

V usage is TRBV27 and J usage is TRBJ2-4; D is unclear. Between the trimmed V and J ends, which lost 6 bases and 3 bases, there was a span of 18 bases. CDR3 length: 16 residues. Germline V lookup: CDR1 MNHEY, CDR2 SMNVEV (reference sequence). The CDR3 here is CASSLGWATYKNIQYF. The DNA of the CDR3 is TGTGCCAGCAGCCTGGGGTGGGCCACCTACAAAAACATTCAGTACTTC.

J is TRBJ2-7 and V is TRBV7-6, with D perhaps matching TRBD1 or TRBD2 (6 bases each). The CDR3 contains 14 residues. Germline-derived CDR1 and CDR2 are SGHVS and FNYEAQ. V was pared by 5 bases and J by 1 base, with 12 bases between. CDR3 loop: CASSPRGQSYEQYF. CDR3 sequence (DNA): TGTGCCAGCAGCCCCCGGGGGCAGTCCTACGAGCAGTACTTC.

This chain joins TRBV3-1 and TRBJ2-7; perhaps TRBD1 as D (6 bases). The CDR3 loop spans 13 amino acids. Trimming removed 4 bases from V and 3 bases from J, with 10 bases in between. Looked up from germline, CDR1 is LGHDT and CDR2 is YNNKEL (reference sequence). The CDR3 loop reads CASSPRGGYEQYF. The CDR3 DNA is TGTGCCAGCAGCCCCCGAGGGGGCTACGAGCAGTACTTC.

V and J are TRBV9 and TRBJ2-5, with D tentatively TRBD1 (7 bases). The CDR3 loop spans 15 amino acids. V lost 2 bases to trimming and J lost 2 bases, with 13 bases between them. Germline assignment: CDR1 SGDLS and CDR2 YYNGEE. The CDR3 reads CASSVRGDHQETQYF. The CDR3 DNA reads TGTGCCAGCAGCGTCAGGGGGGACCATCAAGAGACCCAGTACTTC.

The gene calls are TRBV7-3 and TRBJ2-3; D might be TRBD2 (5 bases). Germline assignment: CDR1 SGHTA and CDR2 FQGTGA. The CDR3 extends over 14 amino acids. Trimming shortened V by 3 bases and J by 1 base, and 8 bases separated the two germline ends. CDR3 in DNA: TGTGCCAGCAGCTTCGTCGGGGGCACAGATACGCAGTATTTT. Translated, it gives CASSFVGGTDTQYF.

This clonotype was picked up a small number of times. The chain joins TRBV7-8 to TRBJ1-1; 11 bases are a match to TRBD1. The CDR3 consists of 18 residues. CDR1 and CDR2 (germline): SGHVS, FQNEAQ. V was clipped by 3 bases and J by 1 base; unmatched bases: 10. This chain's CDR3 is CASSLAPYGTGGNTEAFF. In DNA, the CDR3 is TGTGCCAGCAGCTTGGCTCCTTACGGGACAGGGGGGAACACTGAAGCTTTCTTT. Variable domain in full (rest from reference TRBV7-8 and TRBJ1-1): GAGVSQSPRYKVAKRGQDVALRCDPISGHVSLFWYQQALGQGPEFLTYFQNEAQLDKSGLPSDRFFAERPEGSVSTLKIQRTQQEDSAVYLCASSLAPYGTGGNTEAFFGQGTRLTVV.

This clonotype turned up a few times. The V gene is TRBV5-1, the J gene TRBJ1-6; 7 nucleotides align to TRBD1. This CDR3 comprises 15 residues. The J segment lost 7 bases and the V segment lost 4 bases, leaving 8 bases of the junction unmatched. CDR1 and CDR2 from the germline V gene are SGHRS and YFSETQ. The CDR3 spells CASSVPGTANSPLHF. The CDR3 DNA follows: TGCGCCAGCAGCGTTCCCGGGACAGCCAATTCACCCCTCCACTTT.

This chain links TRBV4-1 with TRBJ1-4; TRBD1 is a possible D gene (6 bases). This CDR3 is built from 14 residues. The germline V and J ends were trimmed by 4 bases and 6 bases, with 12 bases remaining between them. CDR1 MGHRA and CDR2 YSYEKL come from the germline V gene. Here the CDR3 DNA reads TGCGCCAGCAGCCGACCTTGGACAGATGAAAAACTGTTTTTT. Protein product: CASSRPWTDEKLFF.

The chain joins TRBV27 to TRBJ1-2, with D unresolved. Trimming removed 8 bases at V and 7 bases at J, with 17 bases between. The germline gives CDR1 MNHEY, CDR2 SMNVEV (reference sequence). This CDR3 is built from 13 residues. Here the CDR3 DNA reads TGTGCCAGCGGAACGATGATTCCACCTGGCTACACCTTC. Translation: CASGTMIPPGYTF.

CDR3 in DNA: TGTGCCAGCAGTGACGAGACAGGGGGAAGGGCCCAGCATTTT. Its protein product is CASSDETGGRAQHF. The chain has TRBV6-6 and TRBJ1-5, with 9 bases aligning to TRBD1. J was trimmed by 11 bases and V by 5 bases; bases with no gene match: 10. Germline V lookup: CDR1 MNHNY, CDR2 SVGAGI (reference sequence). There are 14 residues in the CDR3.

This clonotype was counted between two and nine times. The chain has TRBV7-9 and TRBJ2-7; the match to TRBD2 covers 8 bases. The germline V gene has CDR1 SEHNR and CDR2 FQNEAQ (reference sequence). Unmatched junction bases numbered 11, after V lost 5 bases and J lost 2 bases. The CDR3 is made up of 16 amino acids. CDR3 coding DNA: TGTGCCAGCAGCGCTGGTGGACTAGCCGAAACCTACGAGCAGTACTTC. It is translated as CASSAGGLAETYEQYF. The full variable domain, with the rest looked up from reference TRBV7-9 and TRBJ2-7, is DTGVSQNPRHKITKRGQNVTFRCDPISEHNRLYWYRQTLGQGPEFLTYFQNEAQLEKSRLLSDRFSAERPKGSFSTLEIQRTEQGDSAMYLCASSAGGLAETYEQYFGPGTRLTVT.

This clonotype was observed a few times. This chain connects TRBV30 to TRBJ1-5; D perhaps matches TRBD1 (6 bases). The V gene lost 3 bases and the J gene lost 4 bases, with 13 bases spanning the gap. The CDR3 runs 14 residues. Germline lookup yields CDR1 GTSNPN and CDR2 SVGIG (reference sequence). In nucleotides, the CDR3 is TGTGCCTGGAGCCTGGGGGCGGATAATCAGCCCCAGCATTTT. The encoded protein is CAWSLGADNQPQHF.

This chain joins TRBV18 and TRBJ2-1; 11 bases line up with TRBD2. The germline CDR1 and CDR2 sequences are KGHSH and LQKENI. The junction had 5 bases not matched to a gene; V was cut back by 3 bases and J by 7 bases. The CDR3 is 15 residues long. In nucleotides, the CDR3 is TGTGCCAGCTCACCTATGACTAGCGGGGCAAATGAGCAGTTCTTC. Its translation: CASSPMTSGANEQFF.

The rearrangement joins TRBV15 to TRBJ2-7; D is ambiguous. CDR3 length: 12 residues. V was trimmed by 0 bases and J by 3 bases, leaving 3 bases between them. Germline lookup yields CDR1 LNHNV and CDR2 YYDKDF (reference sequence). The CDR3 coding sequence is TGTGCCACCAGCAGAGACCTCTACGAGCAGTACTTC. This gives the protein CATSRDLYEQYF.

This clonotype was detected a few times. CDR3 in DNA: TGCAGTGCTAGAGATGGAATCGAGGTGTTTTCACCCCTCCACTTT. This encodes CSARDGIEVFSPLHF. The chain uses TRBV20-1 and TRBJ1-6; D is ambiguous. Germline CDR1 and CDR2: DFQATT and SNEGSKA (reference sequence). The CDR3 has 15 residues. V dropped 0 bases and J dropped 9 bases, with 15 bases sitting between them.

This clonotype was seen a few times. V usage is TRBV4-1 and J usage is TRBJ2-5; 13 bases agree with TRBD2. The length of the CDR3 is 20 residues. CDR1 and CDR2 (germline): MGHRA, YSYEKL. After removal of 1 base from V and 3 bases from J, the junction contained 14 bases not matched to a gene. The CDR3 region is CASSQVELAGGPGSEETQYF. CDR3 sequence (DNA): TGCGCCAGCAGCCAAGTTGAACTAGCGGGGGGGCCAGGTTCGGAAGAGACCCAGTACTTC.

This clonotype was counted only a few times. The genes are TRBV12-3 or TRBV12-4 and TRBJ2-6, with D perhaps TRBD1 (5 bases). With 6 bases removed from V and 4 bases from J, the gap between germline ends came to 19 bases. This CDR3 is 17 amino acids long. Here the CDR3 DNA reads TGTGCCAGCAGCTGGACACTCCGAAGCTACGGGGCCAACGTCCTGACTTTC. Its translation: CASSWTLRSYGANVLTF.

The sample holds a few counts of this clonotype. The CDR3 is CASSLEGEANTEAFF. In nucleotides, the CDR3 is TGTGCCAGCAGCTTGGAGGGAGAGGCGAACACTGAAGCTTTCTTT. The rearrangement joins TRBV5-5 to TRBJ1-1; D remains unclear. V lost 0 bases to trimming and J lost 1 base, with 10 bases between them. The CDR3 extends over 15 amino acids. Looked up from germline, CDR1 is SGHKS and CDR2 is YYEKEE (reference sequence).

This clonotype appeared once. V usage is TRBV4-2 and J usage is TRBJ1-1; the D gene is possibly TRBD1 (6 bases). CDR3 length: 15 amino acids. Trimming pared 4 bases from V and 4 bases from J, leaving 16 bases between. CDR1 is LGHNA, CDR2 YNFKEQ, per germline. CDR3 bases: TGTGCCAGCAGCCGCTCCTCGGGACAAAGCACTGAAGCTTTCTTT. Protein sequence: CASSRSSGQSTEAFF.

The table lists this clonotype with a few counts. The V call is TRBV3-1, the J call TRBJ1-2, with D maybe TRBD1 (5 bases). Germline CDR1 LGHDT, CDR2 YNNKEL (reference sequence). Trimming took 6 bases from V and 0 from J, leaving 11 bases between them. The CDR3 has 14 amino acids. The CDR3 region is CASSPGLSNYGYTF. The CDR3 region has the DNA TGTGCCAGCAGTCCGGGACTTTCTAACTATGGCTACACCTTC.